The 8 T cell receptor beta chains listed next were all sequenced from one sample in a study of blood T cell repertoires in COVID-19 (dated by TCRdb to the early 2020s). The library was generated by the immunoSEQ multiplex PCR assay. TCRdb mirrors the immuneACCESS table, restricted to in-frame sequences. Some clones are absent from its copies; in checked studies, under half trace to an unresolved V gene, and the reason for the others is unknown. The sample has some 200,000 clones on record, approximately 86% of them singletons. The ten top clones hold roughly 2.5% of the sample. Sequencing was performed on peripheral blood. The receptors derive from a man in his forties with active or convalescent COVID-19.

The rearrangement joins TRBV9 to TRBJ2-5; 11 bases are a match to TRBD2. This CDR3 is built from 16 residues. V gave up 4 bases and J gave up 1 base; unmatched junction bases: 6. Per the germline V gene, CDR1 is SGDLS and CDR2 is YYNGEE. Here the CDR3 DNA reads TGTGCCAGCAGCCCTCGACTAGCGGGGCTCCAAGAGACCCAGTACTTC. Protein: CASSPRLAGLQETQYF.

A note on this clone: Within the sample, other DNA sequences also encode this same CDR3. This sequence joins TRBV30 and TRBJ1-6; TRBD1 agrees at 10 bases. CDR1 and CDR2 from the germline V gene are GTSNPN and SVGIG (reference sequence). CDR3 length: 13 residues. Trimming at V came to 4 bases and at J to 7 bases, leaving 1 base not matched to a gene. CDR3 in amino acids: CAWMGQGNSPLHF. The CDR3 region has the DNA TGTGCCTGGATGGGACAGGGGAATTCACCCCTCCACTTT.

This rearrangement joins TRBV28 to TRBJ1-6; possibly TRBD1 for D (6 bases). With 6 bases removed from V and 14 bases from J, the gap between germline ends came to 17 bases. The CDR3 covers 13 residues. Germline V gene data show CDR1 as MDHEN and CDR2 as SYDVKM. In nucleotides, the CDR3 is TGTGCCAGCAGATCCCCAGGGGAGATTTCCCTCCACTTT. Protein product: CASRSPGEISLHF.

The rearrangement links TRBV9 to TRBJ2-1, with D maybe TRBD2 (7 bases). Germline-derived CDR1 and CDR2 are SGDLS and YYNGEE. Trimming left V 6 bases short and J 6 bases short, with 16 bases between. The CDR3 is made up of 14 amino acids. Here the CDR3 DNA reads TGTGCCAGCACCCCCGGGGGGCTAACCAATGAGCAGTTCTTC. It codes for CASTPGGLTNEQFF.

The chain recombines TRBV19 with TRBJ1-1; D not certain. The V end was cut by 10 bases, the J end by 3 bases, with 15 bases between. Per germline, CDR1 LNHDA and CDR2 SQIVND (reference sequence). This CDR3 region has 13 residues. Written as DNA, the CDR3 is TGTGCCACCCAAGATGGGAGGTACACTGAAGCTTTCTTT. Translated, it gives CATQDGRYTEAFF.

This rearrangement joins TRBV2 to TRBJ1-4; no clear D gene. Germline V lookup: CDR1 SNHLY, CDR2 FYNNEI. The CDR3 is made up of 13 amino acids. Between the trimmed V and J ends, which lost 7 bases and 5 bases, there was a span of 11 bases. For the CDR3, the DNA is TGTGCCAGCAACCGAGGGCCGAATGAAAAACTGTTTTTT. Protein sequence: CASNRGPNEKLFF. The whole variable domain, filled in from reference TRBV2 and TRBJ1-4, reads EPEVTQTPSHQVTQMGQEVILRCVPISNHLYFYWYRQILGQKVEFLVSFYNNEISEKSEIFDDQFSVERPDGSNFTLKIRSTKLEDSAMYFCASNRGPNEKLFFGSGTQLSVL.

DNA of the CDR3: TGTGCCAGCAGCCCGAGCTTGGGACAAAATGAAAAACTGTTTTTT. Its protein is CASSPSLGQNEKLFF. The chain couples TRBV3-1 (or the pseudogene TRBV3-2) to TRBJ1-4, with a weak D call TRBD1 (6 bases). With 4 bases removed from V and 5 bases from J, the gap between germline ends came to 14 bases. The CDR3 length is 15 residues. Germline V gives CDR1 LGHDT, CDR2 YNNKEL (reference sequence).

This clone has just a few counts. This sequence joins TRBV7-8 and TRBJ1-5; tentative D call: TRBD1 (5 bases). CDR3 length: 15 residues. V lost 5 bases to trimming and J lost 3 bases, with 14 bases between them. Germline assignment: CDR1 SGHVS and CDR2 FQNEAQ. The CDR3 protein is CASSRGGINNQPQHF. The CDR3 coding sequence is TGTGCCAGCAGCCGCGGGGGGATTAACAATCAGCCCCAGCATTTT.